The 27 T cell receptor beta chains in this list originate from one sample, sequenced in a study of T cell responses to AZD1222 COVID-19 vaccine. Some clones are missing from TCRdb's copy, which holds only in-frame ones; the method was immunoSEQ multiplex PCR. The profile shows over 100,000 clones, roughly nine tenths of them singletons. The sample in question was peripheral blood, obtained on day 0 of AZD1222 vaccination. Source of these receptors: an adult in good health.

V gene TRBV30 combines with J gene TRBJ1-1, with D possibly being TRBD1 (6 bases). The V and J ends lost 0 bases and 3 bases respectively, with 11 bases between them. Germline V CDR1 and CDR2: GTSNPN, SVGIG (reference sequence). This CDR3 spans 14 amino acids. CDR3 region: CAWSVLGQYTEAFF. The CDR3 DNA reads TGTGCCTGGAGTGTACTTGGACAGTACACTGAAGCTTTCTTT.

V is TRBV7-6 and J is TRBJ1-1; D gene uncertain. This CDR3 is built from 15 residues. Germline V gene data show CDR1 as SGHVS and CDR2 as FNYEAQ. The V and J ends lost 0 bases and 2 bases respectively, with 10 bases between them. Written as DNA, the CDR3 is TGTGCCAGCAGCTTAGCGTGGCACCTAAACACTGAAGCTTTCTTT. This sequence encodes CASSLAWHLNTEAFF.

The V gene is TRBV11-2, the J gene TRBJ2-1, with D uncertain. Germline lookup yields CDR1 SGHAT and CDR2 FQNNGV. The CDR3 is made up of 14 amino acids. V lost 5 bases and J 12 bases, leaving 20 bases between the germline ends. CDR3 nucleotide sequence: TGTGCCAGCAGCCCCCACAGCATCCAGGTGGGGCAGTTCTTC. Its protein is CASSPHSIQVGQFF. Full variable domain (outside the CDR3, taken from reference TRBV11-2 and TRBJ2-1): EAGVAQSPRYKIIEKRQSVAFWCNPISGHATLYWYQQILGQGPKLLIQFQNNGVVDDSQLPKDRFSAERLKGVDSTLKIQPAKLEDSAVYLCASSPHSIQVGQFFGPGTRLTVL.

The V call is TRBV6-2 or TRBV6-3, the J call TRBJ1-1; D uncertain. The CDR3 length is 17 residues. Between the trimmed V and J ends, which lost 0 bases and 0 bases, there was a span of 14 bases. Germline V lookup: CDR1 MNHEY, CDR2 SVGEGT. The chain's CDR3 is CASSYSMSGTMNTEAFF. The DNA of the CDR3 is TGTGCCAGCAGTTACTCGATGTCGGGCACGATGAACACTGAAGCTTTCTTT.

This chain joins TRBV27 and TRBJ1-6, with TRBD1 matching over 9 bases. Germline V gene sequence: CDR1 MNHEY, CDR2 SMNVEV (reference sequence). The CDR3 runs 18 residues. With 3 bases clipped from V and 10 bases from J, the junction kept 16 bases outside the gene matches. DNA of the CDR3: TGTGCCAGCAGTTTCCGGGACAGGGAAGGCGGGAAATCATCACCCCTCCACTTT. It specifies CASSFRDREGGKSSPLHF.

This chain links TRBV19 with TRBJ1-5, with D tentatively TRBD1 (5 bases). Germline V CDR1 and CDR2: LNHDA, SQIVND (reference sequence). The CDR3 runs to 15 residues. Trimming removed 6 bases from V and 4 bases from J, with 16 bases in between. The CDR3 nucleotides read TGTGCCAGTAGCCCCCCAGGGACGGCAAATCAGCCCCAGCATTTT. Amino acid sequence: CASSPPGTANQPQHF.

The V and J genes are TRBV14 and TRBJ1-3, with D uncertain. Trimming left V 3 bases short and J 0 bases short, with 15 bases between. Per germline, CDR1 SGHDN and CDR2 FVKESK. The CDR3 is made up of 17 amino acids. CDR3 sequence (DNA): TGTGCCAGCAGCCACCCGGAACCACTTTACTCTGGAAACACCATATATTTT. It specifies CASSHPEPLYSGNTIYF.

This sequence joins TRBV5-1 and TRBJ1-3; TRBD1 is a possible D gene (6 bases). The CDR3 has 14 residues. The V and J ends lost 4 bases and 0 bases respectively, with 8 bases between them. Germline V CDR1 and CDR2: SGHRS, YFSETQ. CDR3 loop: CASSVDSSGNTIYF. CDR3 in DNA: TGCGCCAGCAGCGTGGACAGCTCTGGAAACACCATATATTTT.

This rearrangement joins TRBV18 to TRBJ1-3, with D tentatively TRBD1 (5 bases). The germline gives CDR1 KGHSH, CDR2 LQKENI. The CDR3 spans 18 residues. V was clipped by 2 bases and J by 0 bases, with 17 bases between them. The CDR3 DNA follows: TGTGCCAGCTCACCATTCCCTCGAGGGACTGACTCTGGAAACACCATATATTTT. Translation gives CASSPFPRGTDSGNTIYF.

The rearrangement joins TRBV6-2 or TRBV6-3 to TRBJ2-1, with 10 bases that match TRBD2. Germline V gene sequence: CDR1 MNHEY, CDR2 SVGEGT. Trimming removed 0 bases from V and 5 bases from J; junction bases left unmatched: 7. The CDR3 contains 17 residues. The CDR3, as DNA: TGTGCCAGCAGTTACTCGGCTAGCGGGGGCCCTCACAATGAGCAGTTCTTC. Its protein is CASSYSASGGPHNEQFF.

The chain recombines TRBV6-2 or TRBV6-3 with TRBJ1-5, with 7 bases identical to TRBD1. CDR3 length: 15 amino acids. V lost 0 bases and J lost 7; bases outside the gene matches: 6. The germline V gene has CDR1 MNHEY and CDR2 SVGEGT. CDR3 coding DNA: TGTGCCAGCAGTTACTCCTCACAGGGGAGACAGCCCCAGCATTTT. Residues: CASSYSSQGRQPQHF.

The CDR3 region has the DNA TGTGCCAGCAGCGCTTACCGGGACCCCGATGAAAAACTGTTTTTT. Its translation: CASSAYRDPDEKLFF. The gene calls are TRBV14 and TRBJ1-4; TRBD1 is a possible D gene (5 bases). CDR3 length equals 15 residues. V lost 5 bases and J lost 6, with 16 bases in between. CDR1 SGHDN and CDR2 FVKESK come from the germline V gene.

This chain joins TRBV5-1 and TRBJ2-3; D is unresolved. This CDR3 spans 13 amino acids. From germline, CDR1 is SGHRS and CDR2 YFSETQ. Between the trimmed V and J ends, which lost 0 bases and 9 bases, there was a span of 11 bases. CDR3 DNA: TGCGCCAGCAGCTTGGCCCCTGAAGGGACGCAGTATTTT. Translation gives CASSLAPEGTQYF. Full variable domain (outside the CDR3, taken from reference TRBV5-1 and TRBJ2-3): KAGVTQTPRYLIKTRGQQVTLSCSPISGHRSVSWYQQTPGQGLQFLFEYFSETQRNKGNFPGRFSGRQFSNSRSEMNVSTLELGDSALYLCASSLAPEGTQYFGPGTRLTVL.

The chain is built from TRBV10-2 and TRBJ1-1; possible D gene TRBD1, 6 bases. The CDR3 length is 15 residues. Trimming cost V 7 bases and J 4 bases, with 19 bases left between them. Germline CDR1 reads WSHSY; CDR2 reads SAAADI. The CDR3, as DNA: TGCGCCAGCACTTCGTGGGGGGGCCGGGGCACTGAAGCTTTCTTT. It encodes CASTSWGGRGTEAFF.

This chain links TRBV15 with TRBJ1-3; D is uncertain. Trimming removed 0 bases from V and 4 bases from J, with 10 bases in between. Germline CDR1 LNHNV, CDR2 YYDKDF (reference sequence). The CDR3 loop spans 15 amino acids. The CDR3 region has the DNA TGTGCCACCAGCAGAGATACCGGACCCGGAAACACCATATATTTT. Translating gives CATSRDTGPGNTIYF.

The chain uses TRBV10-3 and TRBJ2-7, with TRBD1 identical over 10 bases. The CDR3 length is 13 residues. Germline V gives CDR1 ENHRY, CDR2 SYGVKD. V shed 6 bases, J shed 5 bases, and the junction held 4 bases outside the gene matches. CDR3 region: CAIRRQGANEQYF. CDR3 in DNA: TGTGCCATCAGGAGACAGGGGGCGAACGAGCAGTACTTC.

A note on this clone: Other DNA variants within this sample encode the same CDR3. CDR3 sequence: CASSLGAGNSPLHF. CDR3 nucleotides: TGTGCCAGCAGCTTAGGGGCAGGGAATTCACCCCTCCACTTT. The chain employs TRBV11-2 and TRBJ1-6; D possibly corresponds to TRBD1 (5 bases). Germline V gives CDR1 SGHAT, CDR2 FQNNGV. V dropped 1 base and J dropped 7 bases, with 8 bases sitting between them. The length of the CDR3 is 14 residues. Supplemented by reference TRBV11-2 and TRBJ1-6, the full variable domain reads EAGVAQSPRYKIIEKRQSVAFWCNPISGHATLYWYQQILGQGPKLLIQFQNNGVVDDSQLPKDRFSAERLKGVDSTLKIQPAKLEDSAVYLCASSLGAGNSPLHFGNGTRLTVT.

This chain links TRBV11-3 with TRBJ1-3; no clear D gene. Looked up from germline, CDR1 is SGHNT and CDR2 is YENEEA. V gave up 0 bases and J gave up 0 bases, with 9 bases separating them. The CDR3 covers 16 residues. In DNA form, the CDR3 reads TGTGCCAGCAGCTTAGAGCCCCGCAGCTCTGGAAACACCATATATTTT. It translates to CASSLEPRSSGNTIYF.

To note about this clone: The same CDR3 also results from other DNA sequences found in this sample. V gene TRBV12-3 or TRBV12-4 combines with J gene TRBJ2-7; the D is unclear. V was shortened by 6 bases and J by 4 bases, with 10 bases between the two germline ends. This CDR3 comprises 12 residues. The CDR3 nucleotides read TGTGCCAGCAGCCGAGGTCCGTACGAGCAGTACTTC. Translating gives CASSRGPYEQYF.

This clone has a handful of counts. This rearrangement joins TRBV9 to TRBJ1-3; D is unclear. Trimming took off 3 bases at V and 0 bases at J, with 10 bases between the two ends. This CDR3 comprises 15 residues. From germline, CDR1 is SGDLS and CDR2 YYNGEE. The CDR3 DNA follows: TGTGCCAGCAGCGCCGGACGGATCTCTGGAAACACCATATATTTT. It yields the protein CASSAGRISGNTIYF.

V gene TRBV7-3 combines with J gene TRBJ2-7; D uncertain. Germline CDR1 reads SGHTA; CDR2 reads FQGTGA. This CDR3 region has 13 residues. Trimming pared 1 base from V and 2 bases from J, leaving 6 bases between. The CDR3 DNA reads as TGTGCCAGCAGCTTAAACCCCACCTACGAGCAGTACTTC. This sequence encodes CASSLNPTYEQYF. Using reference TRBV7-3 and TRBJ2-7 for the parts outside the CDR3, the full variable domain is GAGVSQTPSNKVTEKGKYVELRCDPISGHTALYWYRQSLGQGPEFLIYFQGTGAADDSGLPNDRFFAVRPEGSVSTLKIQRTERGDSAVYLCASSLNPTYEQYFGPGTRLTVT.

This chain connects TRBV19 to TRBJ2-1; 8 nucleotides align to TRBD1. In germline, CDR1 is LNHDA, CDR2 SQIVND (reference sequence). V lost 4 bases and J lost 8; bases outside the gene matches: 10. The CDR3 is 15 residues long. The DNA of the CDR3 is TGTGCCAGTAGTACCCCCCACGGACAGGGCTATGAGCAGTTCTTC. It yields the protein CASSTPHGQGYEQFF.

The V gene is TRBV4-3, the J gene TRBJ1-4; possible D gene TRBD1, 6 bases. Germline loops: CDR1 LGHNA, CDR2 YSLEER. CDR3 length: 15 amino acids. The V and J ends lost 0 bases and 5 bases respectively, with 10 bases between them. The CDR3 protein is CASSQDLGQNEKLFF. The CDR3 DNA follows: TGCGCCAGCAGCCAAGATTTGGGACAAAATGAAAAACTGTTTTTT.

The chain links TRBV27 to TRBJ2-7, with D unclear. The CDR3 has 13 amino acids. The V end lost 6 bases, the J end lost 3 bases, and 12 bases lay between the germline ends. Germline-derived CDR1 and CDR2 are MNHEY and SMNVEV (reference sequence). The CDR3 DNA follows: TGTGCCAGCAGGGGTAAGGGCCGCTACGAGCAGTACTTC. Amino acid sequence: CASRGKGRYEQYF.

The chain carries TRBV7-9 and TRBJ1-1; TRBD1 might be the D (5 bases). The V gene lost 5 bases and the J gene lost 3 bases, with 16 bases spanning the gap. The CDR3 extends over 15 amino acids. CDR1 and CDR2 (germline): SEHNR, FQNEAQ (reference sequence). The CDR3 DNA reads TGTGCCAGCAGCCCCCGGGGCCAGGCGGACACTGAAGCTTTCTTT. As protein: CASSPRGQADTEAFF.

The V and J genes are TRBV5-1 and TRBJ2-1; D ambiguous. In germline, CDR1 is SGHRS, CDR2 YFSETQ. V lost 0 bases and J lost 7, with 2 bases in between. The CDR3 spans 11 residues. The CDR3: CASSLGNEQFF. The CDR3 region has the DNA TGCGCCAGCAGCTTGGGAAATGAGCAGTTCTTC.

By share of the sample, this clone is medium-sized. The chain joins TRBV6-2 or TRBV6-3 to TRBJ2-1, with D perhaps matching TRBD1 (6 bases). Germline CDR1 and CDR2: MNHEY and SVGEGT. V gave up 5 bases and J gave up 8 bases, with 16 bases separating them. CDR3 length: 14 amino acids. CDR3 region: CASSDFQQGYEQFF. The CDR3 DNA follows: TGTGCCAGCAGTGATTTCCAACAGGGCTATGAGCAGTTCTTC.